A selection of T cell receptor beta chains follows, all from one sample in a study of beta chain features in type 1 diabetes. Sequencing used immunoSEQ multiplex PCR; TCRdb keeps in-frame clones, though not all of them. Among some 150,000 clones listed, 6% to 7.5% were seen once. The sequencing sample was made of central memory CD4+ T cells from blood. The receptors shown here come from a young woman in good health. Both conserved end residues are part of each CDR3. D genes are given only for firm matches. Clone size is shown for a subset of rows, as once, few, many or a class of expanded clone.

d_call,clone_size,j_call,v_call,cdr3_aa,cdr3_nt
.,.,TRBJ1-5,TRBV13,CASSTLDRLYQPQHF,TGTGCCAGCAGCACCCTAGACAGGCTTTATCAGCCCCAGCATTTT
.,few,TRBJ2-2,TRBV7-2,CASSLFPQENTGELFF,TGTGCCAGCAGCTTATTCCCTCAGGAAAACACCGGGGAGCTGTTTTTT
TRBD1,.,TRBJ2-5,TRBV5-1,CASSRQGETQYF,TGCGCCAGCAGCCGACAGGGAGAGACCCAGTACTTC
TRBD1,.,TRBJ1-1,TRBV7-2,CASSLEGQHTEAFF,TGTGCCAGCAGCCTAGAGGGACAGCACACTGAAGCTTTCTTT
TRBD1,few,TRBJ2-5,TRBV9,CASSVQGAQETQYF,TGTGCCAGCAGCGTACAGGGGGCTCAAGAGACCCAGTACTTC
.,.,TRBJ1-1,TRBV28,CASSLGGGDTEAFF,TGTGCCAGCAGTTTAGGGGGAGGGGACACTGAAGCTTTCTTT
.,.,TRBJ2-3,TRBV18,CASSPLALAAQYF,TGTGCCAGCTCACCACTGGCTCTTGCGGCGCAGTATTTT
.,few,TRBJ1-2,TRBV28,CASSYGDNYGYTF,TGTGCCAGCAGTTACGGGGATAACTATGGCTACACCTTC
TRBD2,few,TRBJ2-1,TRBV7-2,CASTRPGGNEQFF,TGTGCCAGCACCAGGCCCGGGGGGAATGAGCAGTTCTTC
.,few,TRBJ2-5,TRBV7-3,CASSLGGNYETQYF,TGTGCCAGCAGCCTTGGAGGGAACTACGAGACCCAGTACTTC
TRBD2,.,TRBJ2-3,TRBV7-2,CACLGEGSTDTQYF,TGTGCCTGCCTAGGGGAGGGGAGCACAGATACGCAGTATTTT
TRBD1,.,TRBJ1-1,TRBV6-4,CASSSDRVGKAFF,TGTGCCAGCAGTAGTGACAGGGTCGGGAAAGCTTTCTTT